This T cell receptor (beta chain) was sequenced in a study of T cell responses to AZD1222 COVID-19 vaccine. Study-level results: At baseline, just a handful of AZD1222 recipients tested seropositive.

Germline V lookup: CDR1 SGHNT, CDR2 YYREEE (reference sequence). Trimming removed 1 base from V and 4 bases from J, with 9 bases in between. The CDR3 has 13 amino acids. As to this clone: Antigen: not known.

Method: immunoSEQ multiplex PCR; TCRdb's copy keeps in-frame clones and lacks some. The data show some 120,000 clones, less than 95% seen once. The chain recombines TRBV5-4 with TRBJ2-7, with D uncertain. This specimen was peripheral blood, taken on day 0 of MenACWY control vaccination. This TCR derives from an adult in good health. For the CDR3, the DNA is TGTGCCAGCAGCTTGAACAGCGCGTACGAGCAGTACGTC. Protein: CASSLNSAYEQYV.